One sample yielded the 29 T cell receptor beta chains listed below, sequenced in a study of cytomegalovirus exposure and HLA in healthy donors. In the PCR, 60 Vbeta and 13 Jbeta primers were used. Generated by immunoSEQ multiplex PCR, the TCRdb table keeps only in-frame clones and is missing some. Found here are under 150,000 clones, over 75% of them singletons; the top ten hold around 1.7%. The sequencing input was PBMCs. The receptors come from a woman between 25 and 40 years old in good health and CMV-seronegative.

V and J are TRBV11-1 and TRBJ1-1; no clear D. CDR3 length equals 14 residues. Germline V lookup: CDR1 SGHAT, CDR2 FQDESV (reference sequence). The V end was cut by 6 bases, the J end by 1 base, with 12 bases between. Written as DNA, the CDR3 is TGTGCCAGCAGACCTACAGCCCCGAACACTGAAGCTTTCTTT. Translated, it gives CASRPTAPNTEAFF.

This clone was found a few times. This chain links TRBV6-5 with TRBJ1-1, with D hard to call. The CDR3 runs 13 residues. The V and J ends lost 6 bases and 0 bases respectively, with 8 bases between them. CDR1 and CDR2 from the germline V gene are MNHEY and SVGAGI. The CDR3 loop is CASRRSMNTEAFF. Here the CDR3 DNA reads TGTGCCAGCAGGAGATCGATGAACACTGAAGCTTTCTTT.

The rearrangement links TRBV9 to TRBJ1-1; 10 bases agree with TRBD1. Germline-derived CDR1 and CDR2 are SGDLS and YYNGEE. The CDR3 length is 15 residues. Unmatched junction bases numbered 5, after V lost 2 bases and J lost 4 bases. The CDR3 DNA sequence: TGTGCCAGCAGCGTGGCCGGGACAGGGGCCACTGAAGCTTTCTTT. It encodes CASSVAGTGATEAFF.

This clone turned up a few times. This chain connects TRBV5-1 to TRBJ2-3, with 12 bases lining up with TRBD2. The CDR3 contains 16 residues. The germline V gene encodes CDR1 SGHRS and CDR2 YFSETQ. The V and J ends lost 0 bases and 4 bases, in that order; junction bases with no gene match: 3. The CDR3 here is CASSLASGGAADTQYF. DNA for the CDR3: TGCGCCAGCAGCTTGGCTAGCGGGGGGGCCGCAGATACGCAGTATTTT. Filled out from reference TRBV5-1 and TRBJ2-3, the complete variable domain reads KAGVTQTPRYLIKTRGQQVTLSCSPISGHRSVSWYQQTPGQGLQFLFEYFSETQRNKGNFPGRFSGRQFSNSRSEMNVSTLELGDSALYLCASSLASGGAADTQYFGPGTRLTVL.

The chain couples TRBV5-4 to TRBJ1-1; 9 nucleotides agree with TRBD1. Unmatched junction bases numbered 5, after V lost 4 bases and J lost 4 bases. The CDR3 totals 14 residues. Germline CDR1 and CDR2: SGHNT and YYREEE (reference sequence). Written as DNA, the CDR3 is TGTGCCAGCAGCGTTATGACAGGGGGCACTGAAGCTTTCTTT. It specifies CASSVMTGGTEAFF.

The chain has TRBV30 and TRBJ1-1, with TRBD1 matching 7 bases. V shed 3 bases, J shed 3 bases, and the junction held 4 bases outside the gene matches. Germline CDR1 GTSNPN, CDR2 SVGIG (reference sequence). This CDR3 comprises 13 residues. The CDR3 DNA sequence: TGTGCCTGGAGGAGGGGGCCGGACACTGAAGCTTTCTTT. This translates into CAWRRGPDTEAFF.

The V and J genes are TRBV10-1 and TRBJ1-3; D is unresolved. Per the germline V gene, CDR1 is WNHNN and CDR2 is SYGVQD (reference sequence). CDR3 length: 15 amino acids. V was pared by 3 bases and J by 0 bases, with 9 bases between. The CDR3 sequence is CASSESGISGNTIYF. As DNA, the CDR3 is TGCGCCAGCAGTGAATCCGGGATCTCTGGAAACACCATATATTTT.

This chain links TRBV9 with TRBJ1-1, with 8 bases identical to TRBD1. The length of the CDR3 is 17 residues. The junction had 13 bases not matched to a gene; V was cut back by 4 bases and J by 2 bases. Germline assignment: CDR1 SGDLS and CDR2 YYNGEE. The CDR3 DNA sequence: TGTGCCAGCAGCCCCGGACAGGGCCGTCTTAAAAACACTGAAGCTTTCTTT. Amino acids: CASSPGQGRLKNTEAFF.

This sequence joins TRBV5-1 and TRBJ2-3, with 8 bases that match TRBD2. J gave up 5 bases and V 0 bases, and 11 bases lay outside the gene matches. The CDR3 spans 17 residues. Germline V gives CDR1 SGHRS, CDR2 YFSETQ. The DNA for the CDR3 is TGCGCCAGCAGCTTGGTGGGTGCCGCGGGGGGTCTAGATACGCAGTATTTT. Translation gives CASSLVGAAGGLDTQYF. Supplemented by reference TRBV5-1 and TRBJ2-3, the full variable domain reads KAGVTQTPRYLIKTRGQQVTLSCSPISGHRSVSWYQQTPGQGLQFLFEYFSETQRNKGNFPGRFSGRQFSNSRSEMNVSTLELGDSALYLCASSLVGAAGGLDTQYFGPGTRLTVL.

This clone has only a few counts. The gene calls are TRBV5-8 and TRBJ2-5; TRBD2 is a possible D gene (6 bases). This CDR3 spans 16 amino acids. The V gene lost 0 bases and the J gene lost 5 bases, with 17 bases spanning the gap. CDR1 is SGHTS, CDR2 YDEGEE, per germline. The CDR3, as DNA: TGTGCCAGCAGCTTGGACGGGGGTTCTCCTTTGGAGACCCAGTACTTC. Translation: CASSLDGGSPLETQYF.

The J gene is TRBJ2-5, the V gene TRBV15; no reliable D call. Germline V gene sequence: CDR1 LNHNV, CDR2 YYDKDF (reference sequence). V dropped 3 bases and J dropped 2 bases, with 4 bases sitting between them. The CDR3 sequence is 12 residues long. CDR3 sequence: CATSRAQETQYF. In DNA, the CDR3 is TGTGCCACCAGCAGGGCTCAAGAGACCCAGTACTTC.

The rearrangement uses TRBV27 and TRBJ2-7; D gene ambiguous. Germline CDR1 and CDR2: MNHEY and SMNVEV (reference sequence). CDR3 length: 14 amino acids. V dropped 2 bases and J dropped 0 bases, with 8 bases sitting between them. CDR3 residues: CASSLLMSSYEQYF. For the CDR3, the DNA is TGTGCCAGCAGTTTACTAATGAGCTCCTACGAGCAGTACTTC.

The rearrangement joins TRBV19 to TRBJ1-1; D is undetermined. The germline V gene has CDR1 LNHDA and CDR2 SQIVND (reference sequence). The V gene lost 5 bases and the J gene lost 10 bases, with 17 bases spanning the gap. The CDR3 is 13 residues long. CDR3 region: CASSPREAVPAFF. As DNA, the CDR3 is TGTGCCAGTAGTCCGCGGGAGGCTGTACCAGCTTTCTTT.

This chain connects TRBV6-1 to TRBJ1-2; tentative D call: TRBD1 (6 bases). Between the trimmed V and J ends, which lost 6 bases and 4 bases, there was a span of 12 bases. Germline V CDR1 and CDR2: MNHNS, SASEGT. The CDR3 extends over 13 amino acids. CDR3 sequence: CASRGQSLYGYTF. The CDR3, as DNA: TGTGCCAGCAGAGGACAGAGCCTCTATGGCTACACCTTC.

This clone was observed a few times. The chain recombines TRBV4-2 with TRBJ2-7; 9 positions agree with TRBD1. The CDR3 covers 15 residues. Germline V gives CDR1 LGHNA, CDR2 YNFKEQ. The V gene end was trimmed by 3 bases and the J gene end by 5 bases; junction bases not matched to a gene: 8. The CDR3 region has the DNA TGTGCCAGCAGCCAGGGACAGGGTCCCTCTAACGAGCAGTACTTC. As protein: CASSQGQGPSNEQYF.

This clone has only one observation. The chain employs TRBV7-2 and TRBJ2-7, with D perhaps TRBD1 (5 bases). CDR3 size: 12 residues. Germline V gene data show CDR1 as SGHTA and CDR2 as FQGNSA. V shed 1 base and J shed 7 bases, with 8 bases lying between them. CDR3 region: CASSLGTKEQYF. CDR3 bases: TGTGCCAGCAGCTTAGGGACAAAAGAGCAGTACTTC.

This chain uses TRBV7-2 with TRBJ2-7, with 7 bases matching TRBD1. The CDR3 contains 14 residues. J was trimmed by 2 bases and V by 0 bases; bases with no gene match: 1. Germline values: CDR1 SGHTA, CDR2 FQGNSA. The CDR3 coding sequence is TGTGCCAGCAGCTTAGCCGACAGGGCCTACGAGCAGTACTTC. Protein: CASSLADRAYEQYF.

The chain is built from TRBV7-8 and TRBJ2-7, with 12 bases that match TRBD2. Germline trimming cut 4 bases from V and 7 bases from J; bases unmatched to any gene: 11. This CDR3 region has 16 residues. In germline, CDR1 is SGHVS, CDR2 FQNEAQ. CDR3 nucleotide sequence: TGTGCCAGCAGCTCCTACCTAGCGGGGGGGCCTCGTGAGCAGTACTTC. Amino acid sequence: CASSSYLAGGPREQYF.

The chain joins TRBV7-8 to TRBJ2-7, with 10 bases fitting TRBD1. J gave up 6 bases and V 3 bases, and 8 bases lay outside the gene matches. This CDR3 spans 15 amino acids. The germline gives CDR1 SGHVS, CDR2 FQNEAQ. CDR3 in DNA: TGTGCCAGCAGCTTTGGGGGGACAGGGGAGGGCGAGCAGTACTTC. Encoded protein: CASSFGGTGEGEQYF.

This clone was observed once. This chain uses TRBV5-1 with TRBJ2-1; TRBD1 might be the D (5 bases). Germline lookup yields CDR1 SGHRS and CDR2 YFSETQ. V lost 0 bases to trimming and J lost 7 bases, with 14 bases between them. This CDR3 is built from 15 residues. The CDR3 DNA sequence: TGCGCCAGCAGCTTGGTCATACAGGTGGAGAATGAGCAGTTCTTC. It specifies CASSLVIQVENEQFF.

This chain links TRBV5-6 with TRBJ2-1; 9 bases are a match to TRBD1. CDR3 length equals 15 residues. Germline-derived CDR1 and CDR2 are SGHDT and YYEEEE. The trim removed 4 bases at V and 7 bases at J, leaving 9 bases unmatched. CDR3 loop: CASSQTGTGLNEQFF. In nucleotides, the CDR3 is TGTGCCAGCAGCCAAACCGGGACAGGGCTAAATGAGCAGTTCTTC.

The V and J genes are TRBV11-2 and TRBJ2-1; 7 bases are a match to TRBD2. V lost 5 bases to trimming and J lost 6 bases; unmatched junction nucleotides: 13. CDR1 and CDR2 from the germline V gene are SGHAT and FQNNGV. This CDR3 has 16 amino acids. In DNA, the CDR3 is TGTGCCAGCAGCACCCCGGGACTACGAGCCCCCAATGAGCAGTTCTTC. The encoded protein is CASSTPGLRAPNEQFF.

J is TRBJ2-7 and V is TRBV30, with 9 bases identical to TRBD1. V gave up 0 bases and J gave up 6 bases; unmatched junction bases: 3. Germline values: CDR1 GTSNPN, CDR2 SVGIG (reference sequence). This CDR3 has 13 amino acids. The CDR3 DNA reads TGTGCCTGGAGTGTACAGGGGGCGAGCGAGCAGTACTTC. It yields the protein CAWSVQGASEQYF.

The V call is TRBV27, the J call TRBJ2-1; D ambiguous. This CDR3 contains 17 residues. CDR1 and CDR2 from the germline V gene are MNHEY and SMNVEV (reference sequence). Trimming took 5 bases from V and 5 from J, leaving 22 bases between them. In DNA form, the CDR3 reads TGTGCCAGCAGTCCCAACACCGCTATCAGGCTGGACAATGAGCAGTTCTTC. Its translation is CASSPNTAIRLDNEQFF.

The CDR3 DNA sequence: TGCGCCAGCAGCTTGCTAGCGGGGGGGTTGAGCTCTGGGGCCAACGTCCTGACTTTC. Amino acid sequence: CASSLLAGGLSSGANVLTF. The chain couples TRBV5-1 to TRBJ2-6; TRBD2 agrees at 12 bases. The CDR3 contains 19 residues. Germline assignment: CDR1 SGHRS and CDR2 YFSETQ. J gave up 0 bases and V 1 base, and 5 bases lay outside the gene matches. Supplemented by reference TRBV5-1 and TRBJ2-6, the full variable domain reads KAGVTQTPRYLIKTRGQQVTLSCSPISGHRSVSWYQQTPGQGLQFLFEYFSETQRNKGNFPGRFSGRQFSNSRSEMNVSTLELGDSALYLCASSLLAGGLSSGANVLTFGAGSRLTVL.

V is TRBV30 and J is TRBJ1-5; a weak D match, TRBD1 (5 bases). CDR3 size: 13 residues. Germline V gene sequence: CDR1 GTSNPN, CDR2 SVGIG (reference sequence). Trimming pared 2 bases from V and 7 bases from J, leaving 12 bases between. CDR3 residues: CAWSWIREQPQHF. The CDR3 DNA reads as TGTGCCTGGAGTTGGATCAGGGAACAGCCCCAGCATTTT.

This clone was seen only once. This chain joins TRBV7-9 and TRBJ1-2, with 10 nucleotides matching TRBD1. Germline loops: CDR1 SEHNR, CDR2 FQNEAQ (reference sequence). The CDR3 runs 17 residues. Germline trimming cut 5 bases from V and 0 bases from J; bases unmatched to any gene: 9. CDR3 amino acids: CASSPDRGDPTNYGYTF. In DNA form, the CDR3 reads TGTGCCAGCAGCCCGGACAGGGGGGATCCTACTAACTATGGCTACACCTTC.

V and J are TRBV14 and TRBJ1-3; D unclear. The CDR3 sequence is 15 residues long. V shed 5 bases and J shed 0 bases, with 11 bases lying between them. Germline V gene lookup returns CDR1 SGHDN and CDR2 FVKESK. The DNA of the CDR3 is TGTGCCAGCAGCATGTCGCGGTTCTCTGGAAACACCATATATTTT. It encodes CASSMSRFSGNTIYF.

The chain combines TRBV9 with TRBJ2-1; perhaps TRBD1 as D (5 bases). The CDR3 is 17 amino acids. The germline CDR1 and CDR2 sequences are SGDLS and YYNGEE. Trimming took 4 bases from V and 6 from J, leaving 23 bases between them. The CDR3 coding sequence is TGTGCCAGCAGCCCCCGAAGGGCAGGGTCAAGTTTCAATGAGCAGTTCTTC. Translation: CASSPRRAGSSFNEQFF.